One and the same sample provided the 31 T cell receptor beta chains below, sequenced in a study of cytomegalovirus exposure and HLA in healthy donors (dated by TCRdb to 2015 to 2018). Receptor amplification or capture employed the immunoSEQ multiplex PCR assay. For the multiplex PCR, a mixture combining 60 forward primers for TCR Vbeta segments and 13 reverse primers for TCR Jbeta segments was used. The clones in this table, taken by TCRdb from immuneACCESS, are in-frame only. Not every clone is retained; where verified, under half of the shortfall comes from an unresolved V gene, and the cause of the rest is unknown. The sample yields approximately 150,000 clones; about two thirds were counted once. The top ten clones comprise around 1.6% of the sample. The sequenced material came from PBMCs. The receptor source for this set is a woman aged 18 to 35 in good health and CMV-seronegative.

The rearrangement links TRBV28 to TRBJ1-5; D unclear. The length of the CDR3 is 13 residues. V was pared by 8 bases and J by 2 bases, with 10 bases between. CDR1 is MDHEN, CDR2 SYDVKM, per germline. Here the CDR3 reads CASEGFGNQPQHF. Written as DNA, the CDR3 is TGTGCCAGCGAGGGATTCGGCAATCAGCCCCAGCATTTT.

The V gene is TRBV9, the J gene TRBJ2-5, with 9 bases lining up with TRBD2. Germline values: CDR1 SGDLS, CDR2 YYNGEE. J gave up 1 base and V 2 bases, and 6 bases lay outside the gene matches. The CDR3 has 16 residues. The CDR3 is CASSVRAGGVQETQYF. The CDR3 bases are TGTGCCAGCAGCGTGAGAGCGGGAGGAGTCCAAGAGACCCAGTACTTC.

This chain uses TRBV7-2 with TRBJ1-6; possible D gene TRBD1, 5 bases. Germline CDR1 reads SGHTA; CDR2 reads FQGNSA. V was pared by 3 bases and J by 12 bases, with 12 bases between. The CDR3 length is 13 residues. CDR3 residues: CASSFGDGGPLHF. The CDR3 bases are TGTGCCAGCAGCTTTGGGGACGGGGGACCCCTCCACTTT. The full variable domain, its missing parts supplied by reference TRBV7-2 and TRBJ1-6, is GAGVSQSPSNKVTEKGKDVELRCDPISGHTALYWYRQSLGQGLEFLIYFQGNSAPDKSGLPSDRFSAERTGGSVSTLTIQRTQQEDSAVYLCASSFGDGGPLHFGNGTRLTVT.

The V call is TRBV18, the J call TRBJ1-4; tentative D call: TRBD1 (6 bases). CDR1 is KGHSH, CDR2 LQKENI, per germline. This CDR3 region has 18 residues. Trimming stripped 3 bases from V and 7 bases from J, with 24 bases between. The CDR3 protein is CASSPPHLTGTFGEKLFF. In DNA form, the CDR3 reads TGTGCCAGCTCACCCCCCCACCTCACAGGGACCTTCGGTGAAAAACTGTTTTTT.

J is TRBJ2-5 and V is TRBV11-2; the D gene is possibly TRBD2 (6 bases). Germline lookup yields CDR1 SGHAT and CDR2 FQNNGV. The V gene lost 7 bases and the J gene lost 5 bases, with 20 bases spanning the gap. CDR3 length: 15 residues. The chain's CDR3 is CASTDSTGEWETQYF. The CDR3, as DNA: TGTGCCAGCACCGACTCAACGGGGGAATGGGAGACCCAGTACTTC.

The V gene is TRBV7-2, the J gene TRBJ1-1; the D is unclear. The CDR3 consists of 13 residues. CDR1 and CDR2 (germline): SGHTA, FQGNSA. With 5 bases removed from V and 11 bases from J, the gap between germline ends came to 18 bases. CDR3 sequence: CASSPRTLARAFF. The CDR3 DNA sequence: TGTGCCAGCAGCCCACGGACCCTAGCTAGGGCTTTCTTT. Full variable domain (missing parts from reference TRBV7-2 and TRBJ1-1): GAGVSQSPSNKVTEKGKDVELRCDPISGHTALYWYRQSLGQGLEFLIYFQGNSAPDKSGLPSDRFSAERTGGSVSTLTIQRTQQEDSAVYLCASSPRTLARAFFGQGTRLTVV.

The V gene is TRBV5-6, the J gene TRBJ1-4, with 9 nucleotides matching TRBD1. In germline, CDR1 is SGHDT, CDR2 YYEEEE. Unmatched junction bases numbered 10, after V lost 4 bases and J lost 0 bases. This CDR3 region has 18 residues. CDR3 protein: CASSGAGTGLPTNEKLFF. In DNA, the CDR3 is TGTGCCAGCAGCGGAGCCGGGACAGGGTTACCAACTAATGAAAAACTGTTTTTT.

This clone was seen a few times. The chain joins TRBV19 to TRBJ1-1; D call uncertain. There are 15 residues in the CDR3. The germline V and J ends were trimmed by 1 base and 0 bases, with 9 bases remaining between them. Germline V gives CDR1 LNHDA, CDR2 SQIVND (reference sequence). Written as DNA, the CDR3 is TGTGCCAGTAGTATAGTCCGCGGTCTGAACACTGAAGCTTTCTTT. As protein: CASSIVRGLNTEAFF.

V and J are TRBV7-2 and TRBJ2-7; D possibly corresponds to TRBD2 (5 bases). The length of the CDR3 is 14 residues. Trimming cost V 7 bases and J 0 bases, with 13 bases left between them. Germline values: CDR1 SGHTA, CDR2 FQGNSA. In nucleotides, the CDR3 is TGTGCCAGCACCCCGCGGGCCTTCTCCTACGAGCAGTACTTC. Residues: CASTPRAFSYEQYF. Full variable domain (remainder filled in from reference TRBV7-2 and TRBJ2-7): GAGVSQSPSNKVTEKGKDVELRCDPISGHTALYWYRQSLGQGLEFLIYFQGNSAPDKSGLPSDRFSAERTGGSVSTLTIQRTQQEDSAVYLCASTPRAFSYEQYFGPGTRLTVT.

J is TRBJ2-7 and V is TRBV5-6, with 7 bases lining up with TRBD1. Unmatched junction bases numbered 19, after V lost 4 bases and J lost 3 bases. The CDR3 totals 18 residues. Per the germline V gene, CDR1 is SGHDT and CDR2 is YYEEEE. The CDR3 loop is CASSPTGLTGFWNYEQYV. The CDR3 DNA reads as TGTGCCAGCAGCCCGACAGGGCTCACAGGGTTTTGGAACTACGAGCAGTACGTC.

This chain links TRBV29-1 with TRBJ1-1, with no clear D. The CDR3 loop spans 12 amino acids. Trimming stripped 3 bases from V and 6 bases from J, with 11 bases between. Germline-derived CDR1 and CDR2 are SQVTM and ANQGSEA. In DNA, the CDR3 is TGCAGCGTTGATACAGTTGGCCCTGAAGCTTTCTTT. It codes for CSVDTVGPEAFF. Drawing the rest from reference TRBV29-1 and TRBJ1-1, the complete variable domain is SAVISQKPSRDICQRGTSLTIQCQVDSQVTMMFWYRQQPGQSLTLIATANQGSEATYESGFVIDKFPISRPNLTFSTLTVSNMSPEDSSIYLCSVDTVGPEAFFGQGTRLTVV.

The chain combines TRBV19 with TRBJ2-7; tentatively, D is TRBD1 (7 bases). Germline loops: CDR1 LNHDA, CDR2 SQIVND (reference sequence). The CDR3 is 15 amino acids. Trimming stripped 3 bases from V and 4 bases from J, with 16 bases between. CDR3 amino acids: CASSISGGGGYEQYF. CDR3 sequence (DNA): TGTGCCAGTAGTATCAGTGGAGGGGGCGGTTACGAGCAGTACTTC.

On this clone: The same CDR3 also results from other DNA sequences found in this sample. V is TRBV27 and J is TRBJ2-7; 7 bases are shared with TRBD1. There are 15 residues in the CDR3. The junction had 4 bases not matched to a gene; V was cut back by 0 bases and J by 2 bases. Germline values: CDR1 MNHEY, CDR2 SMNVEV (reference sequence). The CDR3 sequence: CASSLSPGQPYEQYF. The DNA for the CDR3 is TGTGCCAGCAGTTTATCCCCGGGACAGCCCTACGAGCAGTACTTC.

The J gene is TRBJ2-5, the V gene TRBV13; D perhaps matches TRBD1 (5 bases). Matching the DNA end better, TRBJ2-7 makes the J call doubtful. CDR3 size: 18 residues. Germline lookup yields CDR1 PRHDT and CDR2 FYEKMQ (reference sequence). The CDR3 loop is CASSLDRSKGISSYEQYF. DNA for the CDR3: TGTGCCAGCAGCTTAGACCGCAGTAAGGGGATCAGCTCCTACGAGCAGTACTTC.

The chain is built from TRBV5-1 and TRBJ1-1; TRBD1 agrees at 11 bases. V shed 0 bases, J shed 7 bases, and the junction held 8 bases outside the gene matches. Germline values: CDR1 SGHRS, CDR2 YFSETQ. The CDR3 consists of 16 residues. CDR3 nucleotide sequence: TGCGCCAGCAGCTTGGCCGAGGACAGGGGGCTTATTGAAGCTTTCTTT. Its translation is CASSLAEDRGLIEAFF.

The V call is TRBV27, the J call TRBJ2-7; D possibly corresponds to TRBD1 (6 bases). Germline-derived CDR1 and CDR2 are MNHEY and SMNVEV (reference sequence). The ends were cut back, 3 bases at V and 1 base at J, with 10 bases in the middle. The CDR3 length is 14 residues. The CDR3 coding sequence is TGTGCCAGCAGTTTTAGGGACACTTCCTACGAGCAGTACTTC. Its protein is CASSFRDTSYEQYF.

V and J are TRBV11-3 and TRBJ2-1, with TRBD2 matching 12 bases. This CDR3 is built from 14 residues. V trimming: 5 bases; J trimming: 9 bases; junction bases outside the gene matches: 5. The germline V gene has CDR1 SGHNT and CDR2 YENEEA. CDR3 region: CASSLRLAGAEQFF. The CDR3 region has the DNA TGTGCCAGCAGCCTTCGACTAGCGGGAGCTGAGCAGTTCTTC.

The CDR3 DNA sequence: TGTGCCAGCAGCTTGGCCGACACTGTGTCTCGAGGCTACACCTTC. It codes for CASSLADTVSRGYTF. The chain combines TRBV5-6 with TRBJ1-2; D call uncertain. Germline CDR1 reads SGHDT; CDR2 reads YYEEEE. This CDR3 region has 15 residues. Trimming took 0 bases from V and 8 from J, leaving 17 bases between them. Supplemented by reference TRBV5-6 and TRBJ1-2, the full variable domain reads DAGVTQSPTHLIKTRGQQVTLRCSPKSGHDTVSWYQQALGQGPQFIFQYYEEEERQRGNFPDRFSGHQFPNYSSELNVNALLLGDSALYLCASSLADTVSRGYTFGSGTRLTVV.

The sample holds a few counts of this clone. The chain couples TRBV27 to TRBJ2-3; 9 positions match TRBD2. The CDR3 extends over 15 amino acids. The V and J ends lost 1 base and 4 bases, in that order; junction bases with no gene match: 3. Per the germline V gene, CDR1 is MNHEY and CDR2 is SMNVEV (reference sequence). CDR3: CASSLYAGGPDTQYF. The CDR3 region has the DNA TGTGCCAGCAGTTTATATGCGGGGGGGCCAGATACGCAGTATTTT.

The chain recombines TRBV18 with TRBJ1-5; tentative D call: TRBD1 (5 bases). In germline, CDR1 is KGHSH, CDR2 LQKENI. The CDR3 loop spans 16 amino acids. V was clipped by 1 base and J by 3 bases, with 13 bases between them. The DNA for the CDR3 is TGTGCCAGCTCACCACGGCAGGGAGGGAACAATCAGCCCCAGCATTTT. Translated, it gives CASSPRQGGNNQPQHF.

The CDR3 protein is CASSPGLAEGEQFF. Written as DNA, the CDR3 is TGTGCCAGCTCACCGGGACTAGCGGAGGGTGAGCAGTTCTTC. The rearrangement links TRBV18 to TRBJ2-1, with 11 bases aligning to TRBD2. V shed 3 bases and J 9 bases; nucleotides not matched to a gene: 4. Per the germline V gene, CDR1 is KGHSH and CDR2 is LQKENI. CDR3 length: 14 residues.

This clone was observed a few times. The V gene is TRBV18, the J gene TRBJ1-2; weak D call: TRBD1 (6 bases). The CDR3 is 16 residues long. Germline values: CDR1 KGHSH, CDR2 LQKENI. V lost 3 bases, J lost 4 bases, and 18 bases lay in between. The CDR3 is CASSPTESGTIYGYTF. In DNA, the CDR3 is TGTGCCAGCTCACCCACCGAAAGCGGGACAATCTATGGCTACACCTTC.

The V and J genes are TRBV27 and TRBJ2-7; 7 bases agree with TRBD1. Germline CDR1 is MNHEY and CDR2 is SMNVEV (reference sequence). This CDR3 has 13 amino acids. J was trimmed by 2 bases and V by 2 bases; bases with no gene match: 0. CDR3 nucleotides: TGTGCCAGCAGTTTACAGGGGGCCTACGAGCAGTACTTC. As protein: CASSLQGAYEQYF.

The chain joins TRBV10-3 to TRBJ2-5, with 8 bases that match TRBD2. From germline, CDR1 is ENHRY and CDR2 SYGVKD. V dropped 3 bases and J dropped 7; count of bases not matched to a gene: 16. This CDR3 comprises 17 residues. This CDR3 is CAISDPTSGGISGTQYF. CDR3 bases: TGTGCCATCAGTGACCCCACTAGCGGTGGCATTTCCGGGACCCAGTACTTC.

This clone was observed once. V gene TRBV9 combines with J gene TRBJ1-2; TRBD1 matches 7 bases. The ends lost 3 bases at V and 1 base at J; junction bases unmatched: 12. Germline CDR1 SGDLS, CDR2 YYNGEE. The CDR3 has 17 residues. The CDR3 sequence is CASSAAGGRPINYGYTF. The DNA for the CDR3 is TGTGCCAGCAGCGCCGCAGGGGGTCGCCCTATTAACTATGGCTACACCTTC.

This chain joins TRBV11-2 and TRBJ1-4, with D possibly matching TRBD1 (6 bases). Per germline, CDR1 SGHAT and CDR2 FQNNGV. V lost 5 bases and J 4 bases, leaving 14 bases between the germline ends. The CDR3 length is 15 residues. The CDR3 loop reads CASSTTGRYNEKLFF. The CDR3 DNA is TGTGCCAGCAGCACCACAGGGCGTTATAATGAAAAACTGTTTTTT. The variable domain in full, completed from reference TRBV11-2 and TRBJ1-4, reads EAGVAQSPRYKIIEKRQSVAFWCNPISGHATLYWYQQILGQGPKLLIQFQNNGVVDDSQLPKDRFSAERLKGVDSTLKIQPAKLEDSAVYLCASSTTGRYNEKLFFGSGTQLSVL.

The chain joins TRBV7-8 to TRBJ2-3, with a tentative D call TRBD2 (5 bases). The germline gives CDR1 SGHVS, CDR2 FQNEAQ. V was clipped by 1 base and J by 3 bases, with 20 bases between them. The CDR3 contains 18 residues. Here the CDR3 reads CASSLGRVLVDPTDTQYF. In DNA, the CDR3 is TGTGCCAGCAGCTTAGGGCGGGTGTTAGTAGATCCGACAGATACGCAGTATTTT.

The chain employs TRBV19 and TRBJ1-3; D ambiguous. The ends were cut back, 2 bases at V and 1 base at J, with 3 bases in the middle. From germline, CDR1 is LNHDA and CDR2 SQIVND (reference sequence). The CDR3 totals 13 residues. In nucleotides, the CDR3 is TGTGCCAGTAGTATACAATCTGGAAACACCATATATTTT. This encodes CASSIQSGNTIYF.

The chain has TRBV18 and TRBJ1-2; possibly TRBD1 for D (5 bases). Germline CDR1 KGHSH, CDR2 LQKENI. The CDR3 is 14 amino acids. Trimming cost V 8 bases and J 6 bases, with 19 bases left between them. The CDR3: CASRQNRDSDGYTF. The CDR3 region has the DNA TGTGCCAGCCGTCAAAACCGGGACTCGGATGGCTACACCTTC.

The chain has TRBV6-6 and TRBJ2-7, with TRBD2 as a possible D gene (6 bases). Germline CDR1 is MNHNY and CDR2 is SVGAGI (reference sequence). The CDR3 runs 15 residues. Trimming shortened V by 4 bases and J by 3 bases, and 16 bases separated the two germline ends. This chain's CDR3 is CASSSRESVSYEQYV. CDR3 in DNA: TGTGCCAGCAGTTCCCGGGAGTCTGTAAGCTACGAGCAGTACGTC.

This chain connects TRBV11-3 to TRBJ2-1; 11 bases agree with TRBD2. The CDR3 contains 16 residues. The ends lost 4 bases at V and 5 bases at J; junction bases unmatched: 7. CDR1 is SGHNT and CDR2 is YENEEA in the germline V gene. CDR3 coding DNA: TGTGCCAGCAGCTACTATAGCGGGGGGGACCACAATGAGCAGTTCTTC. Translation gives CASSYYSGGDHNEQFF. Together with reference TRBV11-3 and TRBJ2-1, the CDR3 gives the full variable domain: EAGVVQSPRYKIIEKKQPVAFWCNPISGHNTLYWYLQNLGQGPELLIRYENEEAVDDSQLPKDRFSAERLKGVDSTLKIQPAELGDSAVYLCASSYYSGGDHNEQFFGPGTRLTVL.